This T cell receptor beta chain was retrieved from a study of cytomegalovirus exposure and HLA in healthy donors. Study information: In a later analysis, it was reported that the approximately 110 validation repertoires had been produced on the same platform as the 600 to 850 repertoires belonging to the first cohort. General study findings and limits: Three CMV-associated chains were confirmed in vitro to be specific for CMV antigens. Cytomegalovirus-associated status was assigned to about 180 TCR beta chains.

The trim removed 11 bases at V and 11 bases at J, leaving 14 bases unmatched. In germline, CDR1 is LNHDA, CDR2 SQIVND (reference sequence). This CDR3 has 14 amino acids. As for this clone: Its antigen is not known.

Data came from immunoSEQ multiplex PCR; TCRdb stores just in-frame clones and leaves some out. The sample contains around 60,000 clones, 85% to 95% of which appear only once. This sequence was found in a woman aged 18-29 years in good health and CMV-seropositive. The chain has TRBV19 and TRBJ2-2, with TRBD1 matching over 10 bases. Input material: PBMCs. The CDR3 nucleotides read TGTGCCGCAGGGGCGGGACAGGGGACTCCCGAGCTGTTTTTT. Its protein product is CAAGAGQGTPELFF.